The source of this TCR beta chain is a study of blood T cell repertoires in COVID-19. Turning to the study itself: COVID-19 samples, acute and convalescent, were from the United States, Italy and Spain. PBMCs, B-cell-depleted T cells, or T cells provided the cDNA or gDNA that made up the material.

Germline loops: CDR1 SGHNT, CDR2 YYREEE (reference sequence). V was pared by 3 bases and J by 6 bases, with 10 bases between. The CDR3 is made up of 12 amino acids. Patients at the Seattle site were enrolled during active infection and followed longitudinally. Authors' analysis steps: Amplification of reference gene primers provided the estimated nucleated cell counts. Here immunoSEQ multiplex PCR was the method, and the copy in TCRdb shows in-frame clones only, minus some. That table gives V, J and clone size, and the DNA gave D and trimming. The sample has approximately 300,000 clones; approximately 85% are singletons.

The chain joins TRBV5-4 to TRBJ2-7, with D possibly being TRBD1 (6 bases). The sample taken for sequencing was peripheral blood. This receptor was taken from a human donor with COVID-19, enrolled during active disease. The donor label of this sample is uncertain. CDR3 nucleotide sequence: TGTGCCAGCAGCTCGGACAGCGTCGAGCAGTACTTC. Protein product: CASSSDSVEQYF.